This T cell receptor (beta chain) emerged from a study of cytomegalovirus exposure and HLA in healthy donors. This clone was seen only a few times. Its antigen is undetermined. With 60 Vbeta and 13 Jbeta primers, the PCR was carried out. The repertoire was sequenced with immunoSEQ multiplex PCR; TCRdb's copy has only in-frame clones and lacks some. The sample lists 130,000 or so clones, roughly 8.8% occurring once. In germline, CDR1 is SGHDT, CDR2 YYEEEE. Trimming took 4 bases from V and 8 from J, leaving 18 bases between them. CDR3 size: 15 residues. General study findings and limits: Earlier analysis looked at TCR beta V segments, and most were productive about 90% or about 30% of the time. Altogether, 160 or so TCR beta chains were recorded as cytomegalovirus-associated.

The sample comprised PBMCs. The chain is built from TRBV5-6 and TRBJ1-4; D remains ambiguous. The sequence was collected from a woman in her forties in good health and CMV-seropositive. The chain's CDR3 is CASSAPGLGREKLFF. The CDR3 DNA reads TGTGCCAGCAGCGCACCGGGCTTAGGGAGGGAAAAACTGTTTTTT.